A selection of T cell receptor beta chains follows, all from one sample in a study of sequential checkpoint blockade in melanoma. Only in-frame clones appear in the TCRdb table, and some are missing; sequencing was by immunoSEQ multiplex PCR. The sample has some 6,100 clones, roughly 50% seen once. Sequences were derived from CD8+ T cells sorted from blood (inferred from file names), sampled from a patient given nivolumab and ipilimumab in sequence. The source is a human donor with melanoma. The CDR3 runs from the conserved cysteine through the conserved F or W. D genes are given only for firm matches. Size is stated for part of the rows, as once, few or many counts, or as a class when the clone is expanded.

V gene: TRBV27; D gene: TRBD2; J gene: TRBJ2-5; clone size: few; CDR3 protein: CASSLSGGLAGEKTQYF; CDR3 DNA: TGTGCCAGCAGTTTATCGGGGGGACTAGCGGGAGAGAAGACCCAGTACTTC
V gene: TRBV10-1; D gene: TRBD2; J gene: TRBJ2-7; clone size: .; CDR3 protein: CASSQRREESEQYF; CDR3 DNA: TGCGCCAGCAGCCAGCGGCGGGAGGAATCCGAGCAGTACTTC
V gene: TRBV5-1; D gene: TRBD1; J gene: TRBJ1-1; clone size: few; CDR3 protein: CASSEGQGMNTEAFF; CDR3 DNA: TGCGCCAGCAGCGAAGGACAGGGGATGAACACTGAAGCTTTCTTT
V gene: TRBV6-5; D gene: .; J gene: TRBJ2-1; clone size: .; CDR3 protein: CASSYRGYEQFF; CDR3 DNA: TGTGCCAGCAGTTACAGAGGGTACGAGCAGTTCTTC
V gene: TRBV29-1; D gene: .; J gene: TRBJ2-7; clone size: .; CDR3 protein: CSVQQGYEQYF; CDR3 DNA: TGCAGCGTCCAACAGGGCTACGAGCAGTACTTC
V gene: TRBV29-1; D gene: .; J gene: TRBJ2-2; clone size: few; CDR3 protein: CSVETGRGVGTGELFF; CDR3 DNA: TGCAGCGTTGAGACTGGCAGGGGAGTGGGCACCGGGGAGCTGTTTTTT
V gene: TRBV7-6; D gene: TRBD1; J gene: TRBJ1-2; clone size: .; CDR3 protein: CASSATGGGDGYTF; CDR3 DNA: TGTGCCAGCAGCGCTACAGGGGGTGGTGACGGCTACACCTTC
V gene: TRBV2; D gene: TRBD1; J gene: TRBJ2-7; clone size: few; CDR3 protein: CASYSDRTEQYF; CDR3 DNA: TGTGCCAGCTATTCGGACAGGACGGAGCAGTACTTC
V gene: TRBV18; D gene: .; J gene: TRBJ1-1; clone size: .; CDR3 protein: CASSRGSGEAFF; CDR3 DNA: TGTGCCAGCTCACGAGGGTCGGGTGAAGCTTTCTTT
V gene: TRBV19; D gene: .; J gene: TRBJ1-3; clone size: medium-sized; CDR3 protein: CASSIGEATIYF; CDR3 DNA: TGTGCCAGTAGTATAGGCGAAGCCACCATATATTTT
V gene: TRBV23-1; D gene: TRBD2; J gene: TRBJ2-1; clone size: .; CDR3 protein: CASSLQPTSGRVREQFF; CDR3 DNA: TGCGCCAGCAGTCTCCAGCCAACTAGCGGGAGGGTCAGGGAGCAGTTCTTC
V gene: TRBV27; D gene: TRBD1; J gene: TRBJ1-1; clone size: .; CDR3 protein: CASSFPDRGEAFF; CDR3 DNA: TGTGCCAGCAGTTTTCCGGACAGGGGTGAAGCTTTCTTT
V gene: TRBV11-2; D gene: .; J gene: TRBJ2-5; clone size: few; CDR3 protein: CASSLGPWGGGRTETQYF; CDR3 DNA: TGTGCCAGCAGCTTAGGCCCCTGGGGAGGTGGGCGTACGGAGACCCAGTACTTC
V gene: TRBV6-5; D gene: .; J gene: TRBJ1-4; clone size: few; CDR3 protein: CASSYTGRDEKLFF; CDR3 DNA: TGTGCCAGCAGTTACACGGGGAGGGATGAAAAACTGTTTTTT
V gene: TRBV6-5; D gene: .; J gene: TRBJ1-5; clone size: .; CDR3 protein: CASLGQSYSNQPQHF; CDR3 DNA: TGTGCCAGCCTCGGACAGAGCTATAGCAATCAGCCCCAGCATTTT
V gene: TRBV6-5; D gene: TRBD2; J gene: TRBJ2-1; clone size: .; CDR3 protein: CASTPSGYNEQFF; CDR3 DNA: TGTGCCAGCACTCCTAGCGGCTACAATGAGCAGTTCTTC
V gene: TRBV7-9; D gene: TRBD2; J gene: TRBJ2-1; clone size: .; CDR3 protein: CASSRTGLVYNEQFF; CDR3 DNA: TGTGCCAGCAGCCGAACAGGACTAGTGTACAATGAGCAGTTCTTC
V gene: TRBV6-1; D gene: TRBD2; J gene: TRBJ2-3; clone size: .; CDR3 protein: CASSGGTSGRSDTQYF; CDR3 DNA: TGTGCCAGCAGTGGAGGGACTAGCGGGAGATCAGATACGCAGTATTTT
V gene: TRBV5-8; D gene: .; J gene: TRBJ1-1; clone size: .; CDR3 protein: CASSLWGENTEAFF; CDR3 DNA: TGTGCCAGCAGCTTGTGGGGGGAGAACACTGAAGCTTTCTTT
V gene: TRBV27; D gene: TRBD1; J gene: TRBJ2-3; clone size: .; CDR3 protein: CASSDRVDTQYF; CDR3 DNA: TGTGCCAGCTCCGACAGGGTAGATACGCAGTATTTT
V gene: TRBV27; D gene: TRBD1; J gene: TRBJ1-2; clone size: .; CDR3 protein: CASSYLGQGNGYTF; CDR3 DNA: TGTGCCAGCAGTTACCTGGGACAGGGAAATGGCTACACCTTC
V gene: TRBV7-3; D gene: .; J gene: TRBJ2-7; clone size: .; CDR3 protein: CASSLYTGVYEQYF; CDR3 DNA: TGTGCCAGCAGCTTATATACGGGAGTATACGAGCAGTACTTC
V gene: TRBV6-1; D gene: TRBD1; J gene: TRBJ1-4; clone size: .; CDR3 protein: CASTTGESEKLFF; CDR3 DNA: TGTGCCAGCACGACAGGGGAGAGTGAAAAACTGTTTTTT
V gene: TRBV29-1; D gene: .; J gene: TRBJ1-1; clone size: .; CDR3 protein: CSVDRGFSGRTEAFF; CDR3 DNA: TGCAGCGTTGATCGCGGTTTTTCGGGTCGCACTGAAGCTTTCTTT
V gene: TRBV19; D gene: TRBD1; J gene: TRBJ2-5; clone size: .; CDR3 protein: CASSTPRQKPGQVRETQYF; CDR3 DNA: TGTGCCAGTAGTACCCCTCGACAAAAACCGGGACAGGTAAGAGAGACCCAGTACTTC
V gene: TRBV11-3; D gene: .; J gene: TRBJ2-7; clone size: .; CDR3 protein: CASSQRDTLYEQYF; CDR3 DNA: TGTGCCAGCAGCCAAAGGGACACCCTCTACGAGCAGTACTTC
V gene: TRBV19; D gene: TRBD1; J gene: TRBJ1-6; clone size: .; CDR3 protein: CASRGQGRWSPLHF; CDR3 DNA: TGTGCCAGTAGGGGACAGGGGCGATGGTCACCCCTCCACTTT
V gene: TRBV19; D gene: TRBD1; J gene: TRBJ2-7; clone size: few; CDR3 protein: CASSTDPDRGSYEQYF; CDR3 DNA: TGTGCCAGTAGTACCGACCCGGACAGGGGCTCCTACGAGCAGTACTTC
V gene: TRBV7-9; D gene: .; J gene: TRBJ2-7; clone size: .; CDR3 protein: CASSSLVLAEREQYF; CDR3 DNA: TGTGCCAGCAGCTCCCTGGTCCTAGCAGAACGGGAGCAGTACTTC
V gene: TRBV4-3; D gene: TRBD1; J gene: TRBJ1-2; clone size: .; CDR3 protein: CASTRMDRANYGYTF; CDR3 DNA: TGCGCCAGCACTAGAATGGACAGGGCCAATTATGGCTACACCTTC
V gene: TRBV27; D gene: TRBD1; J gene: TRBJ2-5; clone size: .; CDR3 protein: CASSPLTGEETQYF; CDR3 DNA: TGTGCCAGCAGTCCCTTGACAGGGGAGGAGACCCAGTACTTC
V gene: TRBV6-5; D gene: TRBD1; J gene: TRBJ1-5; clone size: medium-sized; CDR3 protein: CASSWDRAQPQHF; CDR3 DNA: TGTGCCAGCAGTTGGGACAGGGCTCAGCCCCAGCATTTT
V gene: TRBV5-1; D gene: TRBD2; J gene: TRBJ2-5; clone size: medium-sized; CDR3 protein: CASSVTSGGPGETQYF; CDR3 DNA: TGCGCCAGCAGCGTAACTAGCGGGGGGCCGGGGGAGACCCAGTACTTC
V gene: TRBV4-1; D gene: .; J gene: TRBJ1-1; clone size: .; CDR3 protein: CASSQGSFLGDTEAFF; CDR3 DNA: TGCGCCAGCAGCCAAGGGAGCTTTTTAGGGGACACTGAAGCTTTCTTT
V gene: TRBV7-9; D gene: .; J gene: TRBJ2-7; clone size: .; CDR3 protein: CASSFGTGTYEQYF; CDR3 DNA: .
V gene: TRBV4-3; D gene: TRBD1; J gene: TRBJ1-1; clone size: few; CDR3 protein: CASSRKRGGPTGGKAFF; CDR3 DNA: TGCGCCAGCAGCCGCAAAAGGGGGGGTCCGACAGGGGGAAAAGCTTTCTTT
V gene: TRBV30; D gene: .; J gene: TRBJ1-2; clone size: .; CDR3 protein: CARGTSYGYTF; CDR3 DNA: TGTGCCCGCGGGACGTCATATGGCTACACCTTC
V gene: TRBV2; D gene: TRBD2; J gene: TRBJ2-3; clone size: few; CDR3 protein: CASSPYSGGATDTQYF; CDR3 DNA: TGTGCCAGCAGTCCGTATAGCGGGGGGGCCACAGATACGCAGTATTTT
V gene: TRBV29-1; D gene: TRBD2; J gene: TRBJ2-1; clone size: .; CDR3 protein: CSALTSGGYGTYNEQFF; CDR3 DNA: TGCAGCGCCCTGACTAGCGGGGGCTACGGTACCTACAATGAGCAGTTCTTC
V gene: TRBV29-1; D gene: .; J gene: TRBJ2-7; clone size: once; CDR3 protein: CSVELQGLGGYEQYF; CDR3 DNA: TGCAGCGTTGAACTCCAAGGACTAGGGGGCTACGAGCAGTACTTC